Below are 16 T cell receptor beta chains sequenced from a single sample in a study of T-cell reconstitution after alpha-beta-depleted transplantation in children. TCRbeta library preparation incorporated unique molecular identifiers. TCRdb reprocessed the PCR reads via MiXCR and lists one record per CDR3 protein. This table holds fewer than 750,000 distinct CDR3 sequences, over 25% found once. Sequencing used PBMCs, obtained before TCRalphabeta/CD19-depleted stem cell transplant. These receptors were taken from a boy in the first two years of life with Wiskott-Aldrich syndrome, due to receive a stem cell transplant.

CDR3 in DNA: TGCAGTGCTATGGGACCCCTCTACGAGCAGTACTTC. Translation: CSAMGPLYEQYF. The V call is TRBV20-1, the J call TRBJ2-7; D may be TRBD1 or TRBD2 (5 bases each). This CDR3 comprises 12 residues. CDR1 and CDR2 from the germline V gene are DFQATT and SNEGSKA (reference sequence). V was trimmed by 4 bases and J by 3 bases, leaving 10 bases between them.

The rearrangement joins TRBV20-1 to TRBJ2-7; 8 bases are a match to TRBD1. CDR3 length: 15 residues. V dropped 4 bases and J dropped 6; count of bases not matched to a gene: 14. Germline lookup yields CDR1 DFQATT and CDR2 SNEGSKA (reference sequence). CDR3 loop: CSATPKQGALGEQYF. The CDR3, as DNA: TGCAGTGCTACCCCCAAGCAGGGGGCGCTTGGCGAGCAGTACTTC.

A remark on this clonotype: One end of the junction varies from germline; a read error may be responsible. The rearrangement joins TRBV20-1 to TRBJ2-3; D uncertain. This CDR3 has 14 amino acids. Germline lookup yields CDR1 DFQATT and CDR2 SNEGSKA (reference sequence). The CDR3 spells CSAKLGFFTHTQYF. The CDR3 nucleotides are TGCAGTGCTAAGTTAGGCTTTTTCACACATACGCAGTATTTT.

The genes are TRBV5-1 and TRBJ2-3; 9 bases align to TRBD1. J was trimmed by 4 bases and V by 0 bases; bases with no gene match: 3. CDR3 length equals 15 residues. Germline V gene data show CDR1 as SGHRS and CDR2 as YFSETQ. The CDR3 DNA follows: TGCGCCAGCAGCTTGGCGGACAGGGGTGCAGATACGCAGTATTTT. Amino acid sequence: CASSLADRGADTQYF.

This clonotype has more than one count but fewer than ten. This rearrangement joins TRBV11-1 to TRBJ1-1; a weak D match, TRBD1 (5 bases). The length of the CDR3 is 16 residues. The V gene lost 5 bases and the J gene lost 0 bases, with 16 bases spanning the gap. From germline, CDR1 is SGHAT and CDR2 FQDESV (reference sequence). This chain's CDR3 is CASSPPGRGMNTEAFF. CDR3 sequence (DNA): TGTGCCAGCAGCCCTCCGGGACGCGGGATGAACACTGAAGCTTTCTTT.

This clonotype was seen only a few times. The chain couples TRBV27 to TRBJ2-7; 8 bases fit TRBD2. This CDR3 spans 15 amino acids. From germline, CDR1 is MNHEY and CDR2 SMNVEV (reference sequence). V lost 6 bases, J lost 4 bases, and 11 bases stayed unmatched. The CDR3 coding sequence is TGTGCCAGCAGCGCCCCCGGGACTAGACGGTACGAGCAGTACTTC. Translating it yields CASSAPGTRRYEQYF.

V gene TRBV4-1 combines with J gene TRBJ2-5, with a weak D call TRBD1 (6 bases). This CDR3 is built from 15 residues. Germline V lookup: CDR1 MGHRA, CDR2 YSYEKL. V lost 1 base and J 5 bases, leaving 14 bases between the germline ends. The CDR3 protein is CASSQARGSRETQYF. The CDR3 DNA reads as TGCGCCAGCAGCCAAGCCAGGGGCAGTAGGGAGACCCAGTACTTC.

V usage is TRBV5-5 and J usage is TRBJ2-1; the match to TRBD1 covers 9 bases. The CDR3 has 15 residues. The V gene's germline CDR1 is SGHKS and CDR2 YYEKEE (reference sequence). V was clipped by 2 bases and J by 8 bases; unmatched bases: 8. CDR3 coding DNA: TGTGCCAGCAGCTTCTATGGGACAGGGACGGATGAGCAGTTCTTC. Its protein product is CASSFYGTGTDEQFF.

The genes are TRBV18 and TRBJ2-7; D could derive from TRBD1 or TRBD2 (5 bases each). The CDR3 sequence is 12 residues long. With 6 bases removed from V and 3 bases from J, the gap between germline ends came to 9 bases. CDR1 and CDR2 (germline): KGHSH, LQKENI. CDR3 sequence: CASSGTVYEQYF. CDR3 bases: TGTGCCAGCTCCGGGACCGTCTACGAGCAGTACTTC.

To note about this clonotype: One end of the junction is discordant with germline, which a read error may explain. The chain recombines TRBV5-5 with TRBJ1-6, with D possibly matching TRBD1 (5 bases). CDR3 length: 16 residues. Germline loops: CDR1 SGHKS, CDR2 YYEKEE (reference sequence). This CDR3 reads CASSLGVPTATGRTIF. The CDR3 DNA reads as TGTGCCAGCAGCTTGGGGGTACCCACAGCAACAGGCCGTACGATCTTT.

This sequence joins TRBV12-3 or TRBV12-4 and TRBJ2-1; the match to TRBD2 covers 9 bases. The trim removed 5 bases at V and 7 bases at J, leaving 6 bases unmatched. CDR3 size: 14 residues. The CDR3 loop reads CASSLSGSVNEQFF. The CDR3 nucleotides read TGTGCCAGCAGTCTTAGCGGGAGTGTTAATGAGCAGTTCTTC.

The V gene is TRBV20-1, the J gene TRBJ1-2; D is uncertain. Between the trimmed V and J ends, which lost 4 bases and 6 bases, there was a span of 6 bases. The CDR3 length is 10 residues. Germline values: CDR1 DFQATT, CDR2 SNEGSKA (reference sequence). CDR3 residues: CSAITDGYTF. The CDR3 DNA reads as TGCAGTGCTATTACCGATGGCTACACCTTC.

The J gene is TRBJ1-1, the V gene TRBV5-1; 11 nucleotides agree with TRBD1. The CDR3 is 15 residues long. V lost 0 bases and J lost 5; bases outside the gene matches: 3. Germline values: CDR1 SGHRS, CDR2 YFSETQ. The CDR3 sequence is CASSLGGQGDTEAFF. The CDR3 DNA reads TGCGCCAGCAGCTTGGGGGGACAGGGGGATACTGAAGCTTTCTTT.

The sample holds a few counts of this clonotype. The chain is built from TRBV20-1 and TRBJ2-2; 12 bases are shared with TRBD2. Trimming at V came to 0 bases and at J to 1 base, leaving 9 bases not matched to a gene. Germline loops: CDR1 DFQATT, CDR2 SNEGSKA (reference sequence). The CDR3 sequence is 19 residues long. CDR3 loop: CSARDRGRGLAGNTGELFF. In DNA, the CDR3 is TGCAGTGCTAGAGATCGGGGGAGGGGACTAGCGGGGAACACCGGGGAGCTGTTTTTT.

The table lists this clonotype with a few counts. The chain couples TRBV5-1 to TRBJ2-1; no definite D call. V lost 2 bases and J 0 bases, leaving 15 bases between the germline ends. Germline assignment: CDR1 SGHRS and CDR2 YFSETQ. This CDR3 spans 17 amino acids. CDR3 coding DNA: TGCGCCAGCAGCTTAGAAAGGGCCTGGAGCTCCTACAATGAGCAGTTCTTC. Translation: CASSLERAWSSYNEQFF.

The chain employs TRBV6-2 or TRBV6-3 and TRBJ2-1; 10 bases fit TRBD2. CDR1 and CDR2 from the germline V gene are MNHEY and SVGEGT. This CDR3 is built from 16 residues. J gave up 4 bases and V 4 bases, and 7 bases lay outside the gene matches. For the CDR3, the DNA is TGTGCCAGCAGTTTGAAAGGGACTAGCGATTACAATGAGCAGTTCTTC. The encoded protein is CASSLKGTSDYNEQFF.